Following are 6 T cell receptor beta chains from one sample sequenced in a study of T cells after yellow fever vaccination. TCRdb re-analysed the 5' RACE reads in MiXCR, keeping a single row per CDR3 protein. Of 310,000 or so distinct CDR3 sequences listed, around 6.8% are singletons. The sequencing used PBMCs, collected about 49 days after the first yellow fever vaccination. The receptor source for this set is a man aged 18 to 29 who received the YFV17D yellow fever vaccine.

This chain links TRBV11-2 with TRBJ1-6; D remains unclear. Trimming pared 5 bases from V and 0 bases from J, leaving 5 bases between. CDR1 is SGHAT and CDR2 is FQNNGV in the germline V gene. The CDR3 loop spans 14 amino acids. The DNA for the CDR3 is TGTGCCAGCAGCAAAAGCTCCTATAATTCACCCCTCCACTTT. This sequence encodes CASSKSSYNSPLHF.

This clonotype was seen only a few times. The chain combines TRBV5-4 with TRBJ2-4; possible D gene TRBD2, 7 bases. Germline V gene data show CDR1 as SGHNT and CDR2 as YYREEE (reference sequence). The CDR3 sequence is 15 residues long. Trimming pared 0 bases from V and 2 bases from J, leaving 9 bases between. CDR3 coding DNA: TGTGCCAGCAGCTTGGCGGGGGGCTCCAAAAACATTCAGTACTTC. Its protein is CASSLAGGSKNIQYF. Full variable domain (remainder filled in from reference TRBV5-4 and TRBJ2-4): ETGVTQSPTHLIKTRGQQVTLRCSSQSGHNTVSWYQQALGQGPQFIFQYYREEENGRGNFPPRFSGLQFPNYSSELNVNALELDDSALYLCASSLAGGSKNIQYFGAGTRLSVL.

This chain connects TRBV6-5 to TRBJ1-1; maybe TRBD1 (6 bases). Germline CDR1 is MNHEY and CDR2 is SVGAGI. This CDR3 comprises 12 residues. Between the trimmed V and J ends, which lost 0 bases and 9 bases, there was a span of 8 bases. The CDR3, as DNA: TGTGCCAGCAGTTACTCGGGGGGGCAAGCTTTCTTT. Its protein product is CASSYSGGQAFF.

This clonotype was observed a handful of times. The CDR3 protein is CASSFWTGSRDQPQHF. The CDR3 DNA is TGTGCCAGCAGTTTCTGGACAGGTTCGAGGGATCAGCCCCAGCATTTT. The chain joins TRBV27 to TRBJ1-5, with 7 nucleotides matching TRBD1. CDR1 is MNHEY, CDR2 SMNVEV, per germline (reference sequence). The CDR3 sequence is 16 residues long. V was pared by 3 bases and J by 5 bases, with 10 bases of the junction left unmatched.

This clonotype was found many times. The V call is TRBV7-2, the J call TRBJ1-4; D call uncertain. The V gene's germline CDR1 is SGHTA and CDR2 FQGNSA. Trimming removed 2 bases from V and 8 bases from J, with 9 bases in between. The CDR3 is 13 residues long. CDR3 protein: CASSLTPGEKLFF. DNA of the CDR3: TGTGCCAGCAGCTTAACCCCTGGGGAAAAACTGTTTTTT.

This clonotype occurred a few times. The CDR3 loop is CASSQELAGVRNEQFF. In DNA form, the CDR3 reads TGTGCCAGCAGCCAAGAGCTAGCGGGGGTGCGGAATGAGCAGTTCTTC. The chain uses TRBV4-2 and TRBJ2-1; 10 bases align to TRBD2. The CDR3 length is 16 residues. Per germline, CDR1 LGHNA and CDR2 YNFKEQ. With V trimmed by 0 bases and J by 7 bases, 6 bases remained unmatched.